This T cell receptor (beta chain) was found in a study of human T cells and chemical hapten exposure. This clonotype came up many times. TCRdb re-analysed the RACE reads in MiXCR, keeping a single row per CDR3 protein. Here the sample spans tens of thousands of distinct CDR3 sequences, 3.5% to 4% being singletons. Germline CDR1 and CDR2: WNHNN and SYGVQD (reference sequence). Trimming took 10 bases from V and 2 from J, leaving 12 bases between them. The CDR3 runs 14 residues. Time point reported: healthy volunteer bleed at 6 weeks. Unfractionated whole blood was the source of the extracted total RNA. The genes are TRBV10-1 and TRBJ2-6; unclear D gene. The sample taken for sequencing was whole blood. The source is a human donor in good health. Some clones in this sample may be carry-over from other donors' samples. CDR3 DNA: TGCGCCATGCCGTGTGCCCCTGGGGCCAACGTCCTGACTTTC. It translates to CAMPCAPGANVLTF.